The T cell receptor beta chain under discussion was sequenced for a study of blood T cell repertoires in COVID-19. TCRdb keeps only in-frame clones here, not all; method: immunoSEQ multiplex PCR. The table has 200,000 to 250,000 clones, 70% to 90% seen once. This clone showed up just once. The clonotype comes from a woman aged 40 to 50 with acute COVID-19. The sequencing input was PBMCs or T cells enriched from blood (not recorded which).

The CDR3 nucleotides are TGTGCCAGCAGTTACTGGAGGACTAGCAATCAGCCCCAGCATTTT. Its translation is CASSYWRTSNQPQHF. The chain combines TRBV6-6 with TRBJ1-5; no reliable D call. The CDR3 length is 15 residues. V was clipped by 1 base and J by 0 bases, with 7 bases between them. The V gene's germline CDR1 is MNHNY and CDR2 SVGAGI (reference sequence).